This TCR beta chain was observed in a study of T cells in Graves' hyperthyroidism and ophthalmopathy. Study results and caveats: Before onset, by a median of about six months, the model predicted ophthalmopathy.

Amplified TCR beta CDR3 regions came from RNA transcripts. Carried out on the TCR CDR3, a first-round RT-PCR used the HTBI primer set. TCRdb itself ran the multiplex PCR reads through MiXCR, one entry per CDR3 protein. The sample shows around 400,000 distinct CDR3 sequences, more than 20% of them seen only once. Newly diagnosed hyperthyroidism patients aged 18 to 65 years had disease lasting under 2 months. Based on clinical symptoms, serum thyroxine and TRAb, thyroid ultrasound and orbital computed tomography, diagnoses were reached. At least ten counts were recorded for this clonotype. Its antigen is not identified. At one end, the junction sequence differs from germline, possibly due to a read error. CDR1 and CDR2 from the germline V gene are MNHEY and SMNVEV (reference sequence). The CDR3 length is 11 residues.

Sequenced: blood. This TCR was sampled from a man in his forties or fifties with Graves' hyperthyroidism. This chain links TRBV27 with TRBJ1-1; D ambiguous. CDR3 protein: CASSSGTEAFF. The CDR3 DNA sequence: TGCGCCAGCAGCTCCGGCACTGAAGCTTTCTTT.